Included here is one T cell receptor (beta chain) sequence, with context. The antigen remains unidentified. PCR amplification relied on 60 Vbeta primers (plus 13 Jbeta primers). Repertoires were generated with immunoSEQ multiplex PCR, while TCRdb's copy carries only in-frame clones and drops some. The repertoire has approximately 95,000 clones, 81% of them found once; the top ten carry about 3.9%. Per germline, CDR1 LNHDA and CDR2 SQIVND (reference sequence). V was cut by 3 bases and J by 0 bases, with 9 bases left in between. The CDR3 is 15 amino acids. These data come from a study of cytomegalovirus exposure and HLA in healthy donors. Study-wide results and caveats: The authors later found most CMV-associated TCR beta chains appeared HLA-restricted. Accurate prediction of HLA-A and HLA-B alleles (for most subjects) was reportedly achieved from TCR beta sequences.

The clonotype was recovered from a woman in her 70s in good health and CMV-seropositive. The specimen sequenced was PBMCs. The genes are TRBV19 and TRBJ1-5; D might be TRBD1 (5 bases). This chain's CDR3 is CASSILTASNQPQHF. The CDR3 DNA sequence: TGTGCCAGTAGTATTCTGACAGCTAGCAATCAGCCCCAGCATTTT. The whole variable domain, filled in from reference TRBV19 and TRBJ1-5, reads DGGITQSPKYLFRKEGQNVTLSCEQNLNHDAMYWYRQDPGQGLRLIYYSQIVNDFQKGDIAEGYSVSREKKESFPLTVTSAQKNPTAFYLCASSILTASNQPQHFGDGTRLSIL.